This record looks at one T cell receptor beta chain sequence and its context. The target antigen is unknown. This record comes from a study of T cell responses to AZD1222 COVID-19 vaccine. Study-wide points: Most donors were white British, females outnumbered males, and clonal diversity was possibly underestimated.

The CDR3 consists of 16 residues. The V end was cut by 9 bases, the J end by 0 bases, with 19 bases between. Method: immunoSEQ multiplex PCR; TCRdb's copy keeps in-frame clones and lacks some. This sample has about 56,000 clones, with approximately 85% found just once. This clonotype originated in an adult in good health. The sample consisted of peripheral blood, taken on day 0 of AZD1222 vaccination. The V gene is TRBV5-3, the J gene TRBJ1-3; TRBD1 might be the D (5 bases). TRBV5-3 is designated an ORF whose function remains uncertain. The CDR3 DNA reads as TGTGCCATCCCTCATCTCCGGGGGGTCTCTGGAAACACCATATATTTT. It specifies CAIPHLRGVSGNTIYF.